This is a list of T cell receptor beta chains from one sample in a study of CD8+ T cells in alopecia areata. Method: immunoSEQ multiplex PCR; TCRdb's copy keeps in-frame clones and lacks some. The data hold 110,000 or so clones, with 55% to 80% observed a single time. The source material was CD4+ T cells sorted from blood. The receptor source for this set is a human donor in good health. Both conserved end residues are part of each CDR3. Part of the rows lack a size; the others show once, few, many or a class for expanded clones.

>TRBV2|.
CASTTGGAGSYEQYF
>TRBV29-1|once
CSVGGWTGRVNTEAFF
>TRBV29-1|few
CSVAGLSGYNEQFF
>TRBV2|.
CASSARGPGGYTF
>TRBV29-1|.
CSIHRENYGYTF
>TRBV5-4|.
CASSLNLGDTEAFF
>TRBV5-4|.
CASSLRQGPQETQYF
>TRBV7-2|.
CASSRDYLTTDTQYF
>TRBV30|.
CAWKGDTYSNQPQHF
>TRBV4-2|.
CASSQSLRAAETQYF
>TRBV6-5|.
CASSETGLRPQHF
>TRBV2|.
CASSSDRYSYEQYF
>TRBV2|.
CASSGGTQYF
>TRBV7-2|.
CASSYTVTGKQFF
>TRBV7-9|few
CASSLLRLEQYF
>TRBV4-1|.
CASSQGINGEKLFF
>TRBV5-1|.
CASSLDGPGSYGYTF
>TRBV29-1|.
CSALRGQDTEAFF
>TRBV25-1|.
CASSASSDAPLHF
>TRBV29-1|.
CSVILSYEQYF
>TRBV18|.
CASSPRDRGTDTQYF
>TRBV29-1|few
CSVGSTGKGQPQHF
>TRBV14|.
CASSGNNGTTQETQYF
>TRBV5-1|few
CASSLEAGGNQPQHF
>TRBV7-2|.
CASSFPGSGNIQYF
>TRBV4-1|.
CASSQSRDSEAFF
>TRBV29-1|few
CSVDGGTVDEQYF
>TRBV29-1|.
CSARGPNTDTQYF
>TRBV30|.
CAWDGGRTEAFF
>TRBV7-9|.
CASSLGTRGYTF
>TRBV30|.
CAWSSSRGDTEAFF